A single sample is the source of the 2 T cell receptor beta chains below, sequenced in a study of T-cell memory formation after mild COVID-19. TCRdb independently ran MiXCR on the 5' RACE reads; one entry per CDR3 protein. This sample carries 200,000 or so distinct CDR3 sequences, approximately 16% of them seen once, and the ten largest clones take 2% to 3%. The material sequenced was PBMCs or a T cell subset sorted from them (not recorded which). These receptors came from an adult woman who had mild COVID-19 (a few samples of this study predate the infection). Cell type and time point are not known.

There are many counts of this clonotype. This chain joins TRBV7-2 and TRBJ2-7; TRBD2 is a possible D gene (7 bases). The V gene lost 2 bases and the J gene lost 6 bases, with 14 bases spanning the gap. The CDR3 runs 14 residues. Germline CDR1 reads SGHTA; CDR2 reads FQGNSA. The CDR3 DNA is TGTGCCAGCAGCTTAAGCGGGACAAGCGGCGAGCAGTACTTC. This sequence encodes CASSLSGTSGEQYF.

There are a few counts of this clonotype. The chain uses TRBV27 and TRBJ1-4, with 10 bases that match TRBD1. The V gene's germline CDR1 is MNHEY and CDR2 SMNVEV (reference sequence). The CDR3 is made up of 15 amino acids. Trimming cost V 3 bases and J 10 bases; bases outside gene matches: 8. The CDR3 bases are TGTGCCAGCAGTTTTCAGACAGGGGGCGTTGGAAAACTGTTTTTT. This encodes CASSFQTGGVGKLFF.